The 30 T cell receptor beta chains given below trace back to one sample, sequenced in a study of CD8+ T cells in alopecia areata. It was from alopecia areata patients that lesional scalp punch biopsies and peripheral blood were collected. Sequencing used cDNA as its template, made by extracting RNA and reverse transcribing it. Generated by immunoSEQ multiplex PCR, the TCRdb table keeps only in-frame clones and is missing some. The table shows roughly 10,000 clones, with approximately 60% occurring only once. The specimen was skin, collected at week 0. Receptor source: a human donor with alopecia areata.

The chain couples TRBV5-4 to TRBJ2-3; D gene uncertain. Trimming cost V 7 bases and J 3 bases, with 6 bases left between them. This CDR3 is 11 amino acids long. Germline V gives CDR1 SGHNT, CDR2 YYREEE (reference sequence). CDR3 loop: CASGVTDTQYF. The CDR3 bases are TGTGCCAGCGGGGTAACAGATACGCAGTATTTT.

This chain links TRBV5-8 with TRBJ1-2, with D possibly matching TRBD1 (6 bases). The CDR3 is made up of 14 amino acids. Germline V CDR1 and CDR2: SGHTS, YDEGEE. Trimming pared 4 bases from V and 6 bases from J, leaving 16 bases between. This chain's CDR3 is CASSHPPRGDGYTF. In DNA form, the CDR3 reads TGTGCCAGCAGCCACCCTCCGAGGGGGGATGGCTACACCTTC.

The chain combines TRBV29-1 with TRBJ1-2; 12 bases agree with TRBD1. The CDR3 spans 17 residues. The germline V gene encodes CDR1 SQVTM and CDR2 ANQGSEA. J was trimmed by 6 bases and V by 8 bases; bases with no gene match: 19. CDR3 in amino acids: CSILRLGQGAYRDGYTF. The DNA of the CDR3 is TGCAGCATCCTCAGGCTGGGACAGGGGGCCTATCGGGATGGCTACACCTTC.

The chain uses TRBV7-3 and TRBJ2-1; 12 bases are a match to TRBD2. This CDR3 has 14 residues. V lost 4 bases to trimming and J lost 10 bases; unmatched junction nucleotides: 5. Germline CDR1 is SGHTA and CDR2 is FQGTGA. CDR3 in DNA: TGTGCCAGCAGCTCTGGACTAGCGGGAACGGAGCAGTTCTTC. It is translated as CASSSGLAGTEQFF.

The rearrangement links TRBV7-9 to TRBJ2-7; 7 bases are a match to TRBD2. Germline V gene lookup returns CDR1 SEHNR and CDR2 FQNEAQ (reference sequence). With 2 bases clipped from V and 7 bases from J, the junction kept 8 bases outside the gene matches. This CDR3 has 14 amino acids. The CDR3 sequence is CASSLRGGPEEQYF. The CDR3 DNA sequence: TGTGCCAGCAGCTTACGGGGAGGGCCTGAGGAGCAGTACTTC.

The CDR3 DNA follows: TGTGCCAGTAGTAACCGAGGGCAGGATGAAAAACTGTTTTTT. Amino acids: CASSNRGQDEKLFF. The rearrangement uses TRBV19 and TRBJ1-4; no clear D gene. CDR1 LNHDA and CDR2 SQIVND come from the germline V gene (reference sequence). The CDR3 has 14 amino acids. Trimming removed 4 bases at V and 6 bases at J, with 12 bases between.

This clone came up a few times. The chain uses TRBV6-5 and TRBJ1-3; TRBD1 agrees at 10 bases. V lost 8 bases, J lost 4 bases, and 5 bases stayed unmatched. Germline CDR1 MNHEY, CDR2 SVGAGI. This CDR3 region has 14 residues. Here the CDR3 reads CASRRTGGGNTIYF. DNA of the CDR3: TGTGCCAGCCGGCGGACAGGGGGAGGAAACACCATATATTTT.

This chain uses TRBV6-5 with TRBJ2-1, with 7 nucleotides matching TRBD1. CDR1 is MNHEY, CDR2 SVGAGI, per germline. The CDR3 has 13 amino acids. V lost 10 bases and J lost 3; bases outside the gene matches: 6. The CDR3 here is CATGTDRYNEQFF. CDR3 bases: TGTGCCACCGGGACAGACCGCTACAATGAGCAGTTCTTC.

V is TRBV18 and J is TRBJ2-5, with 9 bases fitting TRBD1. The germline gives CDR1 KGHSH, CDR2 LQKENI. Trimming took 3 bases from V and 5 from J; bases not matched to a gene: 10. This CDR3 has 16 residues. In DNA form, the CDR3 reads TGTGCCAGCTCACCGAATCAAGGGACAGGGCCTGAGACCCAGTACTTC. The encoded protein is CASSPNQGTGPETQYF.

The V call is TRBV10-3, the J call TRBJ1-1, with TRBD1 as a possible D gene (6 bases). This CDR3 has 13 amino acids. CDR1 ENHRY and CDR2 SYGVKD come from the germline V gene. V was clipped by 6 bases and J by 5 bases, with 13 bases between them. The CDR3 reads CAIRGAPVTEAFF. CDR3 nucleotides: TGTGCCATCAGGGGGGCTCCGGTAACTGAAGCTTTCTTT.

The chain is built from TRBV25-1 and TRBJ2-4; possible D gene TRBD1, 6 bases. V dropped 1 base and J dropped 2 bases, with 9 bases sitting between them. In germline, CDR1 is MGHDK, CDR2 SYGVNS. CDR3 length: 15 residues. CDR3 nucleotides: TGTGCCAGCAGTGAATCAGGGGTACCCAAAAACATTCAGTACTTC. Its protein is CASSESGVPKNIQYF.

This clone has only a few counts. This chain joins TRBV11-2 and TRBJ2-7; the match to TRBD2 covers 11 bases. The CDR3 extends over 16 amino acids. V lost 5 bases to trimming and J lost 6 bases; unmatched junction nucleotides: 12. Looked up from germline, CDR1 is SGHAT and CDR2 is FQNNGV. CDR3 sequence (DNA): TGTGCCAGCAGCGTGATAGCGGGAGGGCCTGTAGTCGAGCAGTACTTC. This sequence encodes CASSVIAGGPVVEQYF.

The chain recombines TRBV29-1 with TRBJ1-2; 7 bases fit TRBD1. The CDR3 has 13 amino acids. V was pared by 6 bases and J by 5 bases, with 9 bases of the junction left unmatched. Germline-derived CDR1 and CDR2 are SQVTM and ANQGSEA. The CDR3 here is CSVNPGTVYGYTF. The DNA of the CDR3 is TGCAGCGTAAACCCCGGGACAGTATATGGCTACACCTTC.

This clone appeared a few times. V and J are TRBV27 and TRBJ2-7; TRBD2 is a possible D gene (6 bases). Germline assignment: CDR1 MNHEY and CDR2 SMNVEV (reference sequence). Trimming pared 3 bases from V and 3 bases from J, leaving 21 bases between. The CDR3 consists of 17 residues. The CDR3 sequence: CASSLGRGRRDFYEQYF. CDR3 nucleotide sequence: TGTGCCAGCAGTTTGGGCCGCGGCCGGCGGGACTTCTACGAGCAGTACTTC.

This chain links TRBV5-1 with TRBJ2-1, with D perhaps TRBD2 (7 bases). The CDR3 is 15 residues long. Trimming stripped 0 bases from V and 5 bases from J, with 12 bases between. Germline V gives CDR1 SGHRS, CDR2 YFSETQ. The CDR3 region has the DNA TGCGCCAGCAGCTTGGAGGGGGGGCGCAACAATGAGCAGTTCTTC. It is translated as CASSLEGGRNNEQFF.

This rearrangement joins TRBV5-1 to TRBJ2-1, with 9 positions matching TRBD2. J lost 7 bases, V lost 0 bases, and 8 bases had no gene match. Germline loops: CDR1 SGHRS, CDR2 YFSETQ. The length of the CDR3 is 16 residues. CDR3 loop: CASSLGLAGMWNEQFF. The CDR3 DNA is TGCGCCAGCAGCTTGGGCCTAGCGGGAATGTGGAATGAGCAGTTCTTC.

The rearrangement links TRBV7-2 to TRBJ2-1; D not certain. The V gene lost 0 bases and the J gene lost 6 bases, with 9 bases spanning the gap. Germline V gives CDR1 SGHTA, CDR2 FQGNSA. This CDR3 is 14 amino acids long. CDR3 protein: CASSLAGPGNEQFF. In DNA, the CDR3 is TGTGCCAGCAGCTTAGCGGGTCCGGGCAATGAGCAGTTCTTC.

A single count supports this clone. The rearrangement joins TRBV19 to TRBJ1-1, with D possibly matching TRBD1 (5 bases). CDR3 length: 13 residues. V lost 7 bases to trimming and J lost 11 bases, with 20 bases between them. Germline-derived CDR1 and CDR2 are LNHDA and SQIVND (reference sequence). CDR3 in amino acids: CASTLRVTTEAFF. CDR3 coding DNA: TGTGCCAGTACCCTCAGGGTAACTACCGAGGCTTTCTTT.

The chain is built from TRBV18 and TRBJ2-3; no firm D call. CDR1 and CDR2 from the germline V gene are KGHSH and LQKENI. V lost 1 base to trimming and J lost 1 base, with 9 bases between them. The CDR3 is 15 amino acids. Here the CDR3 DNA reads TGTGCCAGCTCACCACAGCTCAGCCGCACAGATACGCAGTATTTT. This sequence encodes CASSPQLSRTDTQYF.

The V and J genes are TRBV5-4 and TRBJ1-6; no firm D call. This CDR3 contains 15 residues. V was shortened by 0 bases and J by 8 bases, with 12 bases between the two germline ends. Germline V gene data show CDR1 as SGHNT and CDR2 as YYREEE (reference sequence). The CDR3 region is CASSLAVRRDSPLHF. The CDR3 DNA follows: TGTGCCAGCAGCTTGGCCGTCAGGAGGGATTCACCCCTCCACTTT.

This clone is medium-sized within its sample. The chain uses TRBV19 and TRBJ2-1; 9 bases match TRBD1. Germline V lookup: CDR1 LNHDA, CDR2 SQIVND (reference sequence). The CDR3 has 16 residues. Losses at the gene ends were 3 bases for V and 6 bases for J; bases not matched to a gene: 9. The CDR3: CASSIGTGRVGNEQFF. The CDR3 DNA follows: TGTGCCAGTAGTATCGGGACAGGGAGAGTTGGCAATGAGCAGTTCTTC.

The chain couples TRBV5-1 to TRBJ2-5; the D is unclear. CDR3 size: 14 residues. Germline V gives CDR1 SGHRS, CDR2 YFSETQ. V was cut by 4 bases and J by 2 bases, with 12 bases left in between. As DNA, the CDR3 is TGCGCCAGCAGCATCGAGGTACGGCAAGAGACCCAGTACTTC. Its protein is CASSIEVRQETQYF.

This clone is classed as medium-sized. The chain couples TRBV7-8 to TRBJ2-7, with D perhaps matching TRBD1 or TRBD2 (6 bases each). Germline CDR1 reads SGHVS; CDR2 reads FQNEAQ. V was shortened by 0 bases and J by 6 bases, with 12 bases between the two germline ends. CDR3 length equals 14 residues. The CDR3 spells CASSLAQGGSEQYF. The CDR3 coding sequence is TGTGCCAGCAGCTTAGCGCAAGGGGGGTCCGAGCAGTACTTC.

By sample share, this clone is medium-sized (0.01 to 0.1%). V gene TRBV7-8 combines with J gene TRBJ2-1, with 9 bases matching TRBD2. In germline, CDR1 is SGHVS, CDR2 FQNEAQ. V shed 2 bases and J 5 bases; nucleotides not matched to a gene: 1. This CDR3 region has 14 residues. In DNA, the CDR3 is TGTGCCAGCAGCTTATTAGCGGGGGACAATGAGCAGTTCTTC. This translates into CASSLLAGDNEQFF.

The chain uses TRBV6-1 and TRBJ2-7; D is uncertain. From germline, CDR1 is MNHNS and CDR2 SASEGT. CDR3 length: 13 amino acids. Between the trimmed V and J ends, which lost 7 bases and 0 bases, there was a span of 10 bases. The CDR3 spells CASNRHLSYEQYF. The CDR3 DNA sequence: TGTGCCAGCAATAGACATCTCTCCTACGAGCAGTACTTC.

This chain joins TRBV30 and TRBJ2-7, with D perhaps being TRBD1 or TRBD2 (6 bases each). V shed 0 bases and J shed 0 bases, with 15 bases lying between them. CDR1 GTSNPN and CDR2 SVGIG come from the germline V gene (reference sequence). The CDR3 has 16 amino acids. CDR3 DNA: TGTGCCTGGAGTGTATGGGGGGCAGGGGCCTCCTACGAGCAGTACTTC. Its translation: CAWSVWGAGASYEQYF.

The rearrangement joins TRBV19 to TRBJ2-1, with 7 bases matching TRBD1. This CDR3 has 14 residues. Per the germline V gene, CDR1 is LNHDA and CDR2 is SQIVND (reference sequence). With V trimmed by 5 bases and J by 13 bases, 14 bases remained unmatched. The CDR3: CASSDPGQIFSQFF. CDR3 bases: TGTGCCAGTAGTGACCCGGGACAGATATTTTCACAGTTCTTC.

There are a few counts of this clone. The V call is TRBV29-1, the J call TRBJ2-7, with D perhaps matching TRBD2 (6 bases). Per germline, CDR1 SQVTM and CDR2 ANQGSEA. The CDR3 is 12 amino acids. The germline V and J ends were trimmed by 6 bases and 4 bases, with 13 bases remaining between them. The CDR3 DNA sequence: TGCAGCGTGAACGGGGGTTATTACGAGCAGTACTTC. It is translated as CSVNGGYYEQYF.

The rearrangement uses TRBV7-9 and TRBJ1-2; tentative D call: TRBD1 (6 bases). The CDR3 consists of 15 residues. Germline CDR1 SEHNR, CDR2 FQNEAQ (reference sequence). Between the trimmed V and J ends, which lost 5 bases and 7 bases, there was a span of 20 bases. In nucleotides, the CDR3 is TGTGCCAGCAGCCAGAAGTACAGGGTGTCGGCTGGCTACACCTTC. Protein: CASSQKYRVSAGYTF.

J is TRBJ1-1 and V is TRBV7-9; tentatively, D is TRBD1 (6 bases). The CDR3 consists of 15 residues. Germline V gene lookup returns CDR1 SEHNR and CDR2 FQNEAQ (reference sequence). Trimming removed 0 bases from V and 5 bases from J, with 13 bases in between. CDR3 residues: CASSLAGAGVTEAFF. CDR3 DNA sequence: TGTGCCAGCAGCTTAGCGGGGGCAGGGGTAACTGAAGCTTTCTTT.